The T cell receptor (beta chain) under discussion was sequenced for a study of blood T cell repertoires in COVID-19 (dated by TCRdb to the early 2020s). With respect to the entire study: Collaborator samples came from the United States, Italy and Spain and covered acute and convalescent phases of COVID-19. The material from the prospective study consisted of cDNA or gDNA derived from T cells, B-cell-depleted T cells, or PBMCs. Subjects who had been exposed to COVID-19, were actively infected with it, or had recovered from it provided the deeply sampled blood TCRbeta repertoires that made up the dataset. The repertoires were released in a freely available public database meant as a resource for research on the immune response to SARS-CoV-2. The samples were drawn from two sources: the first 160 participants of the ongoing ImmuneRACE study, and 1,200 or so subjects contributed by 6 global collaborators. Nearly every sample came with metadata listing a de-identified subject ID, COVID-19 status, age in years and sex. Where available, HLA class I and class II types were obtained from metadata supplied by the sample provider rather than from assay-based typing.

This clone occurred a few times. The antigen this receptor binds is unknown. No base-level quality is on record; no much larger clone is a single base apart. The germline V end is reduced by 8 bases and the J end by 4 bases; junction bases left unmatched: 8. CDR1 is given as MDHEN and CDR2 as SYDVKM, both from the germline V gene. The CDR3 runs 14 amino acids, cysteine and phenylalanine included. CDR3 DNA is the only sequence kept; it has 42 bases, read in frame from the first base. Study-wide findings and limitations: The quantity of clinical and demographic metadata differed by source and by participant and was supplied without curation.

Each collaborating institution followed its own protocols to collect whole blood in K2EDTA tubes. For TCRbeta analysis, collaborators shipped samples in one of three forms: frozen whole blood, isolated PBMCs, or DNA extracted from either of those sample types. The immunoSEQ Assay, a bias-controlled multiplex PCR, was used to amplify TCRbeta CDR3 regions from genomic DNA. The original pipeline was this. The number of nucleated cells in each sample was estimated by amplification of reference gene primers within the assay. Sequence reads were collapsed and filtered to measure the absolute abundance of every unique TCRbeta CDR3 rearrangement. Productive Simpson clonality was computed per sample as the square root of Simpson's diversity index over productive rearrangements. TCRdb re-hosts the immuneACCESS table, in-frame sequences only. Its copies lack some clones; in the studies checked, an unresolved V gene accounts for under half of them, and the cause for the rest is not known. V and J calls plus clone size are reproduced from that table; the DNA served to infer D and trimming. In this sample the table shows about 15,000 clones, 80% of which occur a single time. Together, the top ten hold roughly 15% of the sample.

The V gene is TRBV28 and the J gene is TRBJ1-3; 7 bases in the junction line up with TRBD1. Sequencing used peripheral blood. The sequence derives from a human donor in a cohort sampled during active COVID-19. The base sequence is TGTGCCAGCGAAGACAGGGCTACGGGAAACACCATATATTTT. Its protein reads: CASEDRATGNTIYF.